Here is one TCR beta chain with its context. Reverse transcription of roughly 0.5 to 1 ug RNA used random hexamers. The TCR beta CDR3 was amplified by immunoSEQ multiplex PCR across 54 Vbeta, 13 Jbeta. TCRdb reprocessed the immunoSEQ multiplex PCR reads via MiXCR and lists one record per CDR3 protein. Found here are some 140,000 distinct CDR3 sequences, around 93% of them singletons; the top ten hold 0.15% to 0.2%. This specimen comes from a study of CD8 T cells in Susac syndrome. Study as a whole: Within the sequenced Susac syndrome patient group, roughly 6 exhibited active disease and eight were in remission. Treatment at blood withdrawal was none, corticosteroids, or intravenous immunoglobulin alone in Susac syndrome patients.

The CDR3 sequence is 14 residues long. Trimming cost V 0 bases and J 6 bases, with 11 bases left between them. Germline CDR1 MNHEY, CDR2 SVGAGI. As judged by recently defined diagnostic criteria, patients with Susac syndrome had definite or probable disease. The chain is built from TRBV6-5 and TRBJ2-5; D not resolved. This clonotype was obtained from a human donor with Susac syndrome. Sequenced material: CD8+ T cells from PBMCs. The CDR3: CASSYSGSLKTQYF. As DNA, the CDR3 is TGTGCCAGCAGTTACTCGGGGTCCCTAAAGACCCAGTACTTC.